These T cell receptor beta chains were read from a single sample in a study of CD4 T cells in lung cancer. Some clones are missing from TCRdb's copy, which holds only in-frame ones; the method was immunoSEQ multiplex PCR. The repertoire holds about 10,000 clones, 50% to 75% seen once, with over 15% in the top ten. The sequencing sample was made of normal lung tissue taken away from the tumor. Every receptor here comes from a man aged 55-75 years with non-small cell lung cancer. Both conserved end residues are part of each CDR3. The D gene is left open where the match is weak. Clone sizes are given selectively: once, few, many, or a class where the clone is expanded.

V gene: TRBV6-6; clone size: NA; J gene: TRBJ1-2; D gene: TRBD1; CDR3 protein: CASSGTGNYGYTF; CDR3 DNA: TGTGCCAGCAGTGGGACAGGGAACTATGGCTACACCTTC
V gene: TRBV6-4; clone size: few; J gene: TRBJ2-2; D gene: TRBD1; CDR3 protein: CASSDDRDTGELFF; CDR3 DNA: TGTGCCAGCAGTGACGACAGGGACACCGGGGAGCTGTTTTTT
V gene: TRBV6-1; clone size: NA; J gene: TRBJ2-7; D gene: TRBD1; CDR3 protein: CASSEAGTGREQYF; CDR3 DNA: TGTGCCAGCAGTGAAGCCGGGACAGGAAGGGAGCAGTACTTC
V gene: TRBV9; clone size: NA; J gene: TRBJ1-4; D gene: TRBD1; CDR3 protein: CASSTITGVGEKLFF; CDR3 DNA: TGTGCCAGCAGTACAATAACAGGGGTTGGCGAAAAACTGTTTTTT
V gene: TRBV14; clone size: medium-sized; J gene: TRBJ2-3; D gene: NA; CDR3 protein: CASRLDSTDTQYF; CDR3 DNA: TGTGCCAGCAGACTGGACAGTACAGATACGCAGTATTTT
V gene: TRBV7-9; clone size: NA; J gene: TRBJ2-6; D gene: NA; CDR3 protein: CASSKNPTGIAGANVLTF; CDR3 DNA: TGTGCCAGCAGCAAAAACCCCACAGGTATCGCTGGGGCCAACGTCCTGACTTTC
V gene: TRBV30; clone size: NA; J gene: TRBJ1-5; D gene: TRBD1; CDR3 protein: CAWSRQGADGNQPQHF; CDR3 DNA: TGTGCCTGGAGTAGGCAGGGGGCCGATGGGAATCAGCCCCAGCATTTT
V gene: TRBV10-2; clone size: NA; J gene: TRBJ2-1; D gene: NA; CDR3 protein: CASRRAGNEQFF; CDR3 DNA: TGCGCCAGCAGGAGGGCGGGGAATGAGCAGTTCTTC
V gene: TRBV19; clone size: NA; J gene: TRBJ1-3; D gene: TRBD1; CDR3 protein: CASSPDRATRGNTIYF; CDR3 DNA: TGTGCCAGTAGCCCGGACAGGGCAACGAGAGGAAACACCATATATTTT
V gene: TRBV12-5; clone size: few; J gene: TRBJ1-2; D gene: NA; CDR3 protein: CASGLVKPYGYTF; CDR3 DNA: TGTGCTAGTGGTTTGGTTAAGCCGTATGGCTACACCTTC